This T cell receptor (beta chain) is drawn from a study of shared clonotypes between healthy human individuals. General study results and limits: Lower generation probabilities were found for non-shared clonotypes than for those shared by all four donors.

This CDR3 contains 16 residues. V was pared by 5 bases and J by 0 bases, with 13 bases between. Germline lookup yields CDR1 MDHEN and CDR2 SYDVKM. The repertoire was sequenced with immunoSEQ multiplex PCR; TCRdb's copy has only in-frame clones and lacks some. The data show 2 million to 2.5 million clones, about 95% seen once. CD45RO-negative, CCR7-selected cells formed the naive CD8 fraction, which excluded terminally differentiated effector memory CD45RA+ cells. On this clone: What it binds is not known.

The sequencing sample was made of naive CD8+ T cells sorted from blood. The V and J genes are TRBV28 and TRBJ2-2, with D maybe TRBD1 (6 bases). The clonotype originates from a young man in good health. CDR3 DNA: TGTGCCAGCAGTGCAGACAGGTTACCGAACACCGGGGAGCTGTTTTTT. Encoded protein: CASSADRLPNTGELFF.